This TCR beta chain was identified in a study of blood T cell repertoires in COVID-19. Study context: Acute-phase and convalescent COVID-19 samples originated in the United States, Italy and Spain. PBMCs, B-cell-depleted T cells, or T cells were the source of the cDNA or gDNA that made up the material.

The germline V gene has CDR1 SNHLY and CDR2 FYNNEI. CDR3 length: 16 amino acids. Trimming took 3 bases from V and 2 from J, leaving 14 bases between them. As processed by the authors: Nucleated cell counts were estimated from reference gene primer amplification. Sequencing was performed with immunoSEQ multiplex PCR; in TCRdb, only in-frame clones are kept and a portion is missing. That table supplies the V and J calls and clone size; D and trimming were determined from the DNA. The sample holds tens of thousands of clones, around 92% seen once. The chain recombines TRBV2 with TRBJ1-3, with a weak D call TRBD1 (6 bases). The specimen was peripheral blood. The sequence was obtained from a man between 60 and 70 years old with acute or convalescent COVID-19. CDR3 sequence (DNA): TGTGCCAGCAGTGACGGGCCTAGGGGGACTGGAAACACCATATATTTT. Translation gives CASSDGPRGTGNTIYF.